The rows below give T cell receptor beta chains drawn from one sample of a study of lymphopenia after photon versus proton radiotherapy. This table comes from immunoSEQ multiplex PCR, and its TCRdb copy is limited to in-frame clones, with some not included. The sample lists about 65,000 clones, about 90% occurring once. The starting material was peripheral blood, obtained from a patient treated with proton-based radiotherapy. All receptors derive from an older man with esophageal cancer. CDR3s include the opening cysteine and the closing phenylalanine or tryptophan. A D gene is named only where the DNA matches it firmly. Size tells how often a clone was seen (once, few, many) or the class of an expanded clone, and some rows leave it out.

CDR3nt	CDR3aa	j_gene	abundance	v_gene	d_gene
TGTGCCAGCAGCCCACTAGCTGACACAGATACGCAGTATTTT	CASSPLADTDTQYF	TRBJ2-3	.	TRBV5-6	.
TGTGCCACAGGACGCAGGGGCTCTGGAAACACCATATATTTT	CATGRRGSGNTIYF	TRBJ1-3	.	TRBV10-3	.
TGTGCCAGCAGCTTAATCTACGGTCCTAATGAAAAACTGTTTTTT	CASSLIYGPNEKLFF	TRBJ1-4	.	TRBV5-8	.
TGCGCCAGCAGCCAAGAGGGACGAACGAAAGCTTTCTTT	CASSQEGRTKAFF	TRBJ1-1	.	TRBV4-3	.
TGTGCCAGCAGCTTAGCCCTACGCGGGTCTGGCTACACCTTC	CASSLALRGSGYTF	TRBJ1-2	.	TRBV7-2	.
TGTGCCAGCAGCAAAGTTGGGGGGGAAAGCACAGATACGCAGTATTTT	CASSKVGGESTDTQYF	TRBJ2-3	once	TRBV21-1	.
TGTGCCAGCAGCTCCTGGGGGGGCGGTAGAGATACGCAGTATTTT	CASSSWGGGRDTQYF	TRBJ2-3	.	TRBV7-2	.
TGTGCCTGGAGTGTTAGGAGGGGTAGGGCCGGGGAGCTGTTTTTT	CAWSVRRGRAGELFF	TRBJ2-2	.	TRBV30	.
TGTGCCAGCAGCTTGACTAGCGGGAGTAACTACGAGCAGTACTTC	CASSLTSGSNYEQYF	TRBJ2-7	.	TRBV7-2	TRBD2
TGTGCCAGCAGCCGCGGGGCTTCTGGAAACACCATATATTTT	CASSRGASGNTIYF	TRBJ1-3	.	TRBV5-5	.
TGCAGCGGAATTCTGAATGAGCAGTTCTTC	CSGILNEQFF	TRBJ2-1	.	TRBV20-1	.
TGTGCCAGCAGCCCCGGAGGCTATGGCTACACCTTC	CASSPGGYGYTF	TRBJ1-2	.	TRBV14	.
TGTGCCAGCAGTTCGGGACAGGTGCGTGAGCAGTTCTTC	CASSSGQVREQFF	TRBJ2-1	.	TRBV25-1	TRBD1
TGCGCCAGCAGCCAAGGCGTGTTCAGGGGGCATAGTCAGCCCCAGCATTTT	CASSQGVFRGHSQPQHF	TRBJ1-5	.	TRBV4-1	TRBD1
TGTGCCTGGAGTTGGGGGCCACAGCCCCAGCATTTT	CAWSWGPQPQHF	TRBJ1-5	.	TRBV30	.
TGTGCCAGCAGCTCGGGACTAGCGCTGGATACGCAGTATTTT	CASSSGLALDTQYF	TRBJ2-3	.	TRBV7-2	TRBD2
TGTGTCAGAAATATGTTGGCGGGAGGAGACCAAGAGACCCAGTACTTC	CVRNMLAGGDQETQYF	TRBJ2-5	.	TRBV7-5	.
TGCGCCAGCAGCCAGGTCCCCATTCGGGGGGTTAAATACGAGCAGTACTTC	CASSQVPIRGVKYEQYF	TRBJ2-7	.	TRBV4-1	TRBD2
TGTGCCAGCAGCGCCCCGGGGGGGCTCCAAGCTTTCTTT	CASSAPGGLQAFF	TRBJ1-1	.	TRBV7-8	.
TGTGCCATCAGTGAGTCGGGACCAAAACATGGTCAGCCCCAGCATTTT	CAISESGPKHGQPQHF	TRBJ1-5	.	TRBV10-3	.
TGTGCCAGCTCACCATCGGAGAACACTGAAGCTTTCTTT	CASSPSENTEAFF	TRBJ1-1	.	TRBV18	.
TGCGCCAGCAGTTCGCAGGGGAGGGATGAGCAGTTCTTC	CASSSQGRDEQFF	TRBJ2-1	.	TRBV5-1	.
TGTGCCAGCAGCGGAAACAGGGTAGCGCAGTATTTT	CASSGNRVAQYF	TRBJ2-3	.	TRBV9	.
TGTGCCAGCAGCTTAGCGGGACTAGCGGGATACAATGAGCAGTTCTTC	CASSLAGLAGYNEQFF	TRBJ2-1	once	TRBV11-2	TRBD2
TGCGCCAGCAGGCCGGGGATAGCGTACGAGCAGTACTTC	CASRPGIAYEQYF	TRBJ2-7	once	TRBV10-2	.
TGCGCCAGCAGGGACACCCGGAACACTGAAGCTTTCTTT	CASRDTRNTEAFF	TRBJ1-1	.	TRBV5-1	.
TGCGCCAGCAGCCTACAAACAGGGTGGAGTGAAGCTTTCTTT	CASSLQTGWSEAFF	TRBJ1-1	.	TRBV14	.
TGTGCCAGCAGGCAGGGACAGACGAACACCGGGGAGCTGTTTTTT	CASRQGQTNTGELFF	TRBJ2-2	.	TRBV14	TRBD1
TGTGCCAGCAGTGGTGTGGGTCTCTCAGCCAACGTCCTGACTTTC	CASSGVGLSANVLTF	TRBJ2-6	.	TRBV6-1	.
TGTGCCAGCAGCGCCGGACAGGGGTTGACTGGAAACACCATATATTTT	CASSAGQGLTGNTIYF	TRBJ1-3	.	TRBV9	TRBD1
TGTGCCAGCACCAGAGTGGGGGCTGGGGCCAACGTCCTGACTTTC	CASTRVGAGANVLTF	TRBJ2-6	.	TRBV6-1	.
TGTGCCAGCACCGAACGGCTAACACCGTACGAGCAGTACTTC	CASTERLTPYEQYF	TRBJ2-7	.	TRBV5-8	.
TGTGCCAGCAGCCAAGCCCCGGGATCGAACACCGGGGAGCTGTTTTTT	CASSQAPGSNTGELFF	TRBJ2-2	.	TRBV4-2	.
TGCGCCAGCAGCTTGACAGGGGGGAAAGAGCAGTACTTC	CASSLTGGKEQYF	TRBJ2-7	.	TRBV5-1	TRBD1
TGTGCCAGCGCAGGGACCCTCTCCTACGAGCAGTACTTC	CASAGTLSYEQYF	TRBJ2-7	.	TRBV6-5	.
TGTGCCAGCAGCCCTACGCCGGATAGCAATCAGCCCCAGCATTTT	CASSPTPDSNQPQHF	TRBJ1-5	.	TRBV9	.
TGTGCCACCAGCGATCCAGGGGGCAATCAGCCCCAGCATTTT	CATSDPGGNQPQHF	TRBJ1-5	.	TRBV15	.